This T cell receptor (beta chain) was sequenced during a study of blood T cell repertoires in COVID-19 (dated by TCRdb to between 2020 and 2021). About the study as a whole: The collaborator samples originated in the United States, Italy and Spain and spanned the acute and convalescent phases of COVID-19. A freely available public database, intended as a resource for researchers studying the immune response to SARS-CoV-2, is where the repertoires were released. Deeply sampled blood TCRbeta repertoires from subjects exposed to, actively infected with, or recovered from COVID-19 were included in the dataset. Where HLA class I and class II types were available, the types were taken from metadata supplied by the sample provider, not from assay-based typing. The sample metadata nearly always contained a de-identified subject ID, COVID-19 status, age in years and sex. The samples were drawn from the first 160 participants of the ongoing ImmuneRACE study and from 950 to 1,500 subjects provided by 6 global collaborators. The prospective study material was composed of cDNA or gDNA derived from T cells, B-cell-depleted T cells, or PBMCs.

Collaborating institutions collected whole blood in K2EDTA tubes following their own protocols. For TCRbeta analysis, collaborators shipped samples in one of three forms: frozen whole blood, isolated PBMCs, or DNA extracted from either of those sample types. For this clone: The antigen it recognizes is unknown. No much larger clonotype is one base removed from it; base qualities were not supplied.

The immunoSEQ Assay, a bias-controlled multiplex PCR, was used to amplify TCRbeta CDR3 regions from genomic DNA. Per the original workflow: The number of nucleated cells in each sample was estimated by amplification of reference gene primers within the assay. To quantify the absolute abundance of each unique TCRbeta CDR3 rearrangement, sequence reads were collapsed and filtered. For each sample, productive Simpson clonality was calculated by taking the square root of Simpson's diversity index across productive rearrangements. In its TCRdb copy, this immuneACCESS table keeps in-frame sequences only and misses some clones. Where compared with another copy, unresolved V genes explain less than half of these, and the others have no known cause. V and J calls and clone size are copied from that table; D and trimming were computed from the DNA. In this sample the table shows 70,000 to 95,000 clones, 65% to 90% of which occur a single time. The ten largest clones add up to about 22% of the sample.

Broad study findings and their caveats: Clinical and demographic metadata were provided uncurated, with the amount varying by source and participant.

The CDR3 numbers 15 residues from cysteine through phenylalanine. Of all the DNA, just the CDR3 is kept, 45 bases in frame from base 1. Based on the germline V gene, the CDR1 and CDR2 sequences are MNHEY and SVGAGI. Clipping removes 5 bases from V and 5 bases from J, with 11 as the unmatched junction base count. The receptor's source is a woman aged 45 to 65 with acute or convalescent COVID-19. This chain is built from TRBV6-5 and TRBJ2-5; the central 7 bases match TRBD1. The specimen was peripheral blood. The sequenced DNA: TGTGCCAGCAGTCGAACTTACAGGGGAGACGAGACCCAGTACTTC. This is translated as CASSRTYRGDETQYF.